This T cell receptor beta chain was found in a study of blood T cell repertoires in COVID-19. Data came from immunoSEQ multiplex PCR; TCRdb stores just in-frame clones and leaves some out. The data show fewer than 200,000 clones, with 80% to 90% seen just once and about 8.6% held by the top ten. CDR1 and CDR2 (germline): SNHLY, FYNNEI. J was trimmed by 9 bases and V by 11 bases; bases with no gene match: 14. CDR3 length: 13 amino acids. J is TRBJ2-7 and V is TRBV2, with 9 bases fitting TRBD1. Sequencing used peripheral blood. The source of this sequence is a man in his forties or fifties with active or convalescent COVID-19. CDR3 in DNA: TGTGCCCGCTCCACAGGGGGCAATGGGGTGCAGTACTTC. It specifies CARSTGGNGVQYF.